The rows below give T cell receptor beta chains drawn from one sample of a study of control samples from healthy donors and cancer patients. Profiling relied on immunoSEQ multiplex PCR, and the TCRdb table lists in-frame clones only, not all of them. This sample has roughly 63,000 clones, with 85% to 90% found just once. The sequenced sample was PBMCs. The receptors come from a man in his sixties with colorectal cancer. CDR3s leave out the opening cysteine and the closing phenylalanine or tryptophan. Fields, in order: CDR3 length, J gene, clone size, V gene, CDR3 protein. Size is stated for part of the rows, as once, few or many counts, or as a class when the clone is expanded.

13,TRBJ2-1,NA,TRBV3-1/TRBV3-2,ASSQASGGANEQF
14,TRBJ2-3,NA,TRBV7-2,ASSFLAGGPGDTQY
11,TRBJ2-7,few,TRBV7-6,ASSGLSGYEQY
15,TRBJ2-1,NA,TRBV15,ATSSRPISGGVYEQF
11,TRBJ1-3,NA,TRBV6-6,ASHRDRGNTIY
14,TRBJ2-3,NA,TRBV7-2,ASSPQIGGYTDTQY
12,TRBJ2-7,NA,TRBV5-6,ASSLAGGTYEQY
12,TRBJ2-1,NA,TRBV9,ASSTAGGPREQF
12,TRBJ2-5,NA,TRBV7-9,ASSLEAFRETQY
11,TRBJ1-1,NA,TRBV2,ASRRTGMGEAF
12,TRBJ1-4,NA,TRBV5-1,ASSVDRGGEKLF
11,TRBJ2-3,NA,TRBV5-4,ASSLVGGDTQY
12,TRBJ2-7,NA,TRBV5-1,ASSLAGTAYEQY
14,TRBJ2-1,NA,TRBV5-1,ASSLTRGPSYNEQF
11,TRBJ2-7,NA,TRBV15,ATSREPREEQY
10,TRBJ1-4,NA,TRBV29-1,SARQGDEKLF
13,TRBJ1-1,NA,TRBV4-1,ASSHPPAGRTEAF